This T cell receptor beta chain was found in a study of cytomegalovirus exposure and HLA in healthy donors. Whole-study results and caveats: Researchers reported that a few CMV-associated chains were confirmed in vitro as CMV antigen-specific.

The table came from immunoSEQ multiplex PCR; TCRdb's copy has only in-frame clones and leaves some out. The sample lists about 120,000 clones; about 96% were seen once. Comment on this clone: The antigen remains undetermined.

The receptor's source is a man between 18 and 29 years old in good health and CMV-seronegative. Source material: PBMCs.

The CDR3 here is CAWSRGTNYEQYF. The CDR3, as DNA: TGTGCCTGGAGTAGGGGGACAAACTACGAGCAGTACTTC. This sequence joins TRBV30 and TRBJ2-7, with a weak D call TRBD1 (6 bases). Germline values: CDR1 GTSNPN, CDR2 SVGIG (reference sequence). With 2 bases removed from V and 3 bases from J, the gap between germline ends came to 11 bases. The CDR3 length is 13 residues.